This TCR beta chain was found in a study of cytomegalovirus exposure and HLA in healthy donors. Across the study: As released early, the data held about 85 million unique TCRs from HLA-typed donors.

Both 60 Vbeta primers and 13 Jbeta primers went into the PCR. Method: immunoSEQ multiplex PCR; TCRdb's copy keeps in-frame clones and lacks some. The sample lists about 170,000 clones, roughly 60% occurring once. General study findings and limits: According to a later analysis, most TCR beta chains associated with CMV appeared HLA-restricted.

Details on this clone: Its antigen is not identified.

Donors consisted of healthy bone marrow donors. Trimming removed 4 bases from V and 7 bases from J; junction bases left unmatched: 5. The germline gives CDR1 SNHLY, CDR2 FYNNEI. There are 14 residues in the CDR3. The origin of this receptor is a man aged 40-49 years in good health and CMV-seronegative. Sequencing input: PBMCs. This chain links TRBV2 with TRBJ2-1; TRBD1 agrees at 9 bases. The CDR3 DNA reads TGTGCCAGCAGTGCCCGGGACAGGGCTAATGAGCAGTTCTTC. It codes for CASSARDRANEQFF.